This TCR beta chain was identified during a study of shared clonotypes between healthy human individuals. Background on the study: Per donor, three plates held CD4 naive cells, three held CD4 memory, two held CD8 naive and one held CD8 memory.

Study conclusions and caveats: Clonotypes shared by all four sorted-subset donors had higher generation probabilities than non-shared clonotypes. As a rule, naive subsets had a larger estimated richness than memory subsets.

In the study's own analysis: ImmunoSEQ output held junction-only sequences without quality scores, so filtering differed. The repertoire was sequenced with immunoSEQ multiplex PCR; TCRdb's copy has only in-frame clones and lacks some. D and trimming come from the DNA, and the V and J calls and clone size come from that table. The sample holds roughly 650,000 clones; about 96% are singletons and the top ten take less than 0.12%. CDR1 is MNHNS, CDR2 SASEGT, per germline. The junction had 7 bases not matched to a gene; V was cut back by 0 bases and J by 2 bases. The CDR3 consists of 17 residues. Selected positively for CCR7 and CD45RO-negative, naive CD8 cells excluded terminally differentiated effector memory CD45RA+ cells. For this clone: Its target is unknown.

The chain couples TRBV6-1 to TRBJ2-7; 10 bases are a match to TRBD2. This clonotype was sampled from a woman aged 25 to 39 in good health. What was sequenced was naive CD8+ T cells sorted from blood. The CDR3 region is CASSEAHRLAGTYEQYF. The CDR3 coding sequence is TGTGCCAGCAGTGAAGCGCACCGACTAGCGGGCACCTACGAGCAGTACTTC.